The 12 T cell receptor beta chains given below trace back to one sample, sequenced in a study of somatic mutations in cytotoxic T cells in rheumatoid arthritis. Profiled with immunoSEQ multiplex PCR; TCRdb holds only in-frame clones, not every one. The sample shows over 10,000 clones, around 80% of them seen only once. The source material was CD8+ T cells sorted from blood. These receptors originate from a man aged 50-60 years in good health.

The J gene is TRBJ1-2, the V gene TRBV6-5; 8 bases agree with TRBD1. There are 16 residues in the CDR3. Losses at the gene ends were 4 bases for V and 5 bases for J; bases not matched to a gene: 12. The germline V gene encodes CDR1 MNHEY and CDR2 SVGAGI. CDR3 coding DNA: TGTGCCAGCAGTTCCCTGGACAGGGCCGTTTCTTATGGCTACACCTTC. Its protein is CASSSLDRAVSYGYTF.

V usage is TRBV7-9 and J usage is TRBJ2-1, with 9 bases lining up with TRBD2. The CDR3 loop spans 19 amino acids. The V gene's germline CDR1 is SEHNR and CDR2 FQNEAQ (reference sequence). J lost 4 bases, V lost 6 bases, and 19 bases had no gene match. CDR3 bases: TGTGCCAGCAGGATCCACCTTTCTGGGCGGGAGGGCCAGTACAATGAGCAGTTCTTC. Its protein product is CASRIHLSGREGQYNEQFF.

The genes are TRBV4-1 and TRBJ2-3, with D possibly being TRBD1 (7 bases). The V gene's germline CDR1 is MGHRA and CDR2 YSYEKL. The CDR3 is 18 amino acids. V dropped 0 bases and J dropped 4 bases, with 20 bases sitting between them. CDR3 bases: TGCGCCAGCAGCCAAGAGGGAGGTTCCGGCAGGGGGTCAGATACGCAGTATTTT. Its protein is CASSQEGGSGRGSDTQYF.

The V gene is TRBV6-1, the J gene TRBJ1-1; the D is unclear. The CDR3 extends over 11 amino acids. The germline V gene has CDR1 MNHNS and CDR2 SASEGT. Trimming cost V 8 bases and J 3 bases, with 7 bases left between them. CDR3 residues: CASERHTEAFF. The DNA for the CDR3 is TGTGCCAGCGAAAGGCACACTGAAGCTTTCTTT.

The chain is built from TRBV2 and TRBJ2-7; 7 nucleotides line up with TRBD1. Trimming cost V 10 bases and J 2 bases; bases outside gene matches: 5. The CDR3 runs 12 residues. Germline assignment: CDR1 SNHLY and CDR2 FYNNEI. The CDR3 loop is CAIQGVTYEQYV. The CDR3 DNA reads TGTGCCATCCAGGGGGTTACCTACGAGCAGTACGTC.

The V call is TRBV5-4, the J call TRBJ2-3, with 8 bases that match TRBD2. Losses at the gene ends were 2 bases for V and 1 base for J; bases not matched to a gene: 9. This CDR3 is built from 17 residues. CDR1 is SGHNT and CDR2 is YYREEE in the germline V gene (reference sequence). CDR3 bases: TGTGCCAGCAGCTTACTCTACTCCGGGGGGGGCACAGATACGCAGTATTTT. It yields the protein CASSLLYSGGGTDTQYF.

The chain links TRBV4-1 to TRBJ1-5; 9 positions match TRBD1. The CDR3 is 14 amino acids. Germline V gene lookup returns CDR1 MGHRA and CDR2 YSYEKL. The ends lost 3 bases at V and 5 bases at J; junction bases unmatched: 2. CDR3 residues: CASSQGQGDQPQHF. CDR3 bases: TGCGCCAGCAGCCAGGGACAGGGCGATCAGCCCCAGCATTTT.

This clone was found once. This chain joins TRBV19 and TRBJ2-5; perhaps TRBD1 as D (5 bases). V was clipped by 3 bases and J by 5 bases, with 10 bases between them. The CDR3 contains 13 residues. In germline, CDR1 is LNHDA, CDR2 SQIVND (reference sequence). This CDR3 is CASSMDSGETQYF. CDR3 coding DNA: TGTGCCAGTAGTATGGATTCAGGGGAGACCCAGTACTTC. Using reference TRBV19 and TRBJ2-5 for the parts outside the CDR3, the full variable domain is DGGITQSPKYLFRKEGQNVTLSCEQNLNHDAMYWYRQDPGQGLRLIYYSQIVNDFQKGDIAEGYSVSREKKESFPLTVTSAQKNPTAFYLCASSMDSGETQYFGPGTRLLVL.

The gene calls are TRBV6-1 and TRBJ2-5; 10 positions match TRBD2. CDR1 is MNHNS, CDR2 SASEGT, per germline. J gave up 5 bases and V 2 bases, and 5 bases lay outside the gene matches. CDR3 length equals 15 residues. The DNA of the CDR3 is TGTGCCAGCAGTGAAACCAGCGGGGGGGCCGAGACCCAGTACTTC. The encoded protein is CASSETSGGAETQYF.

The chain links TRBV27 to TRBJ2-4; no reliable D call. V gave up 8 bases and J gave up 0 bases, with 8 bases separating them. Germline V gene data show CDR1 as MNHEY and CDR2 as SMNVEV (reference sequence). The CDR3 totals 13 residues. For the CDR3, the DNA is TGTGCCAGCTCGACGGGAGCCAAAAACATTCAGTACTTC. Its protein product is CASSTGAKNIQYF.

This sequence joins TRBV6-6 and TRBJ1-1; weak D call: TRBD1 (6 bases). The CDR3 is 14 residues long. Trimming cost V 2 bases and J 10 bases, with 17 bases left between them. Per the germline V gene, CDR1 is MNHNY and CDR2 is SVGAGI (reference sequence). CDR3 nucleotides: TGTGCCAGCAGTTACAGGGCAGGGGAGGCGGGAGCTTTCTTT. Its protein product is CASSYRAGEAGAFF.

The chain has TRBV5-6 and TRBJ1-2; TRBD1 aligns across 7 bases. The CDR3 extends over 13 amino acids. CDR1 is SGHDT and CDR2 is YYEEEE in the germline V gene. The ends lost 5 bases at V and 5 bases at J; junction bases unmatched: 6. CDR3 region: CASRAGQLYGYTF. CDR3 in DNA: TGTGCCAGCAGGGCGGGACAGCTGTATGGCTACACCTTC.